These T cell receptor beta chains were read from a single sample in a study of cytomegalovirus exposure and HLA in healthy donors. Sequencing used immunoSEQ multiplex PCR; TCRdb keeps in-frame clones, though not all of them. The sample holds roughly 150,000 clones, roughly 80% seen once. Material for sequencing was PBMCs. The receptors here all came from a man in his fifties or sixties in good health and CMV-seropositive. Both conserved end residues are part of each CDR3. The D gene is left open where the match is weak. Clone size appears in some rows only: once, few, many, or a class for an expanded clone.

len: 17; j_gene: TRBJ1-5; abundance: .; d_gene: .; v_gene: TRBV10-3; CDR3nt: TGTGCCATCCGGAACCTTTTACAGGCCTCCTCGAATCAGCCCCAGCATTTT; CDR3aa: CAIRNLLQASSNQPQHF
len: 16; j_gene: TRBJ2-2; abundance: .; d_gene: .; v_gene: TRBV9; CDR3nt: TGTGCCAGCAGCGCGTGGAGAGGTTCGAACACCGGGGAGCTGTTTTTT; CDR3aa: CASSAWRGSNTGELFF
len: 14; j_gene: TRBJ2-5; abundance: .; d_gene: .; v_gene: TRBV5-4; CDR3nt: TGTGCCAGCAGCCTACAGGGTTTAGAAGAGACCCAGTACTTC; CDR3aa: CASSLQGLEETQYF
len: 11; j_gene: TRBJ1-2; abundance: .; d_gene: .; v_gene: TRBV9; CDR3nt: TGTGCCAGCAGCGCGACAGGCGGCTACACCTTC; CDR3aa: CASSATGGYTF
len: 14; j_gene: TRBJ2-4; abundance: .; d_gene: TRBD1; v_gene: TRBV7-9; CDR3nt: TGTGCCAGCAGCCCAGCGGGACAGGGCAACATTCAGTACTTC; CDR3aa: CASSPAGQGNIQYF
len: 14; j_gene: TRBJ2-2; abundance: .; d_gene: .; v_gene: TRBV9; CDR3nt: TGTGCCAGCAGCGAAGCGGTCCACACCGGGGAGCTGTTTTTT; CDR3aa: CASSEAVHTGELFF
len: 13; j_gene: TRBJ1-1; abundance: .; d_gene: TRBD1; v_gene: TRBV29-1; CDR3nt: TGCAGCGTTTCTCAGGGGGCGAACACTGAAGCTTTCTTT; CDR3aa: CSVSQGANTEAFF
len: 13; j_gene: TRBJ2-2; abundance: .; d_gene: .; v_gene: TRBV11-2; CDR3nt: TGTGCCAGCAGCTTAGTTTCAACCGGGGAGCTGTTTTTT; CDR3aa: CASSLVSTGELFF
len: 15; j_gene: TRBJ2-1; abundance: .; d_gene: .; v_gene: TRBV6-5; CDR3nt: TGTGCCAGCAGTTTAGGGGGTCACTCCTACAATGAGCAGTTCTTC; CDR3aa: CASSLGGHSYNEQFF
len: 14; j_gene: TRBJ1-6; abundance: .; d_gene: .; v_gene: TRBV10-2; CDR3nt: TGCGCCAGCTGCTTACAGGGCAATAATTCACCCCTCCACTTT; CDR3aa: CASCLQGNNSPLHF
len: 15; j_gene: TRBJ2-5; abundance: .; d_gene: .; v_gene: TRBV7-3; CDR3nt: TGTGCCAGCAGCTTAACATCCTCACACGGGGAGACCCAGTACTTC; CDR3aa: CASSLTSSHGETQYF
len: 16; j_gene: TRBJ2-7; abundance: .; d_gene: TRBD2; v_gene: TRBV11-2; CDR3nt: TGTGCCAGCAGCTTGTCCCGGGGGGGGTACTCCTACGAGCAGTACTTC; CDR3aa: CASSLSRGGYSYEQYF
len: 13; j_gene: TRBJ2-5; abundance: .; d_gene: .; v_gene: TRBV5-4; CDR3nt: TGTGCCAGCAGCTTGGGAAACGGGGAGACCCAGTACTTC; CDR3aa: CASSLGNGETQYF
len: 15; j_gene: TRBJ1-2; abundance: .; d_gene: .; v_gene: TRBV6-5; CDR3nt: TGTGCCAGCAGTTATAGGACAGTAGCGTTATATGGCTACACCTTC; CDR3aa: CASSYRTVALYGYTF
len: 14; j_gene: TRBJ1-5; abundance: .; d_gene: .; v_gene: TRBV19; CDR3nt: TGTGCCAGTAGTATTGCCAGGGGCGGGCAGCCCCAGCATTTT; CDR3aa: CASSIARGGQPQHF
len: 15; j_gene: TRBJ1-2; abundance: few; d_gene: TRBD1; v_gene: TRBV5-4; CDR3nt: TGTGCCAGCAGCGGTAGACAGGGGCTCCTCTATGGCTACACCTTC; CDR3aa: CASSGRQGLLYGYTF
len: 14; j_gene: TRBJ2-5; abundance: few; d_gene: TRBD2; v_gene: TRBV29-1; CDR3nt: TGCAGCGGAACTACCCGGGGGGGCTCGGAGACCCAGTACTTC; CDR3aa: CSGTTRGGSETQYF
len: 17; j_gene: TRBJ1-5; abundance: .; d_gene: TRBD1; v_gene: TRBV12-5; CDR3nt: TGTGCTAGTGGTCAATTGGCTGGAGCAGGGGGTCGTCAGCCCCAGCATTTT; CDR3aa: CASGQLAGAGGRQPQHF
len: 14; j_gene: TRBJ2-7; abundance: .; d_gene: TRBD1; v_gene: TRBV7-2; CDR3nt: TGTGCCAGCAGCTTCGACAGGGGCTCCTACGAGCAGTACTTC; CDR3aa: CASSFDRGSYEQYF
len: 15; j_gene: TRBJ2-2; abundance: .; d_gene: TRBD2; v_gene: TRBV9; CDR3nt: TGTGCCAGCACCGGCGGGGGGGAAAACACCGGGGAGCTGTTTTTT; CDR3aa: CASTGGGENTGELFF
len: 16; j_gene: TRBJ2-2; abundance: once; d_gene: TRBD1; v_gene: TRBV5-1; CDR3nt: TGCGCCAGCAGCTCCCGACAGGGATCGAACACCGGGGAGCTGTTTTTT; CDR3aa: CASSSRQGSNTGELFF
len: 14; j_gene: TRBJ1-2; abundance: .; d_gene: .; v_gene: TRBV19; CDR3nt: TGTGCCAGTAGTATCCACAGCACAATCAATGGCTACACCTTC; CDR3aa: CASSIHSTINGYTF
len: 19; j_gene: TRBJ2-3; abundance: .; d_gene: .; v_gene: TRBV7-2; CDR3nt: TGTGCCAGCAGCTTAGACGGCCCGGTTGGGGGGACGGCTATAGATACGCAGTATTTT; CDR3aa: CASSLDGPVGGTAIDTQYF
len: 15; j_gene: TRBJ1-5; abundance: .; d_gene: .; v_gene: TRBV7-9; CDR3nt: TGTGCCAGCAGCTTCGGGCAGGGGAGCAATCAGCCCCAGCATTTT; CDR3aa: CASSFGQGSNQPQHF
len: 14; j_gene: TRBJ1-1; abundance: .; d_gene: TRBD1; v_gene: TRBV9; CDR3nt: TGTGCCAGCAGCCCCGGACAGGGGAACACTGAAGCTTTCTTT; CDR3aa: CASSPGQGNTEAFF
len: 15; j_gene: TRBJ2-3; abundance: .; d_gene: TRBD2; v_gene: TRBV18; CDR3nt: TGTGCCAGCTCACCGTTAGCGGGGGCCCCAGATACGCAGTATTTT; CDR3aa: CASSPLAGAPDTQYF
len: 15; j_gene: TRBJ2-7; abundance: .; d_gene: .; v_gene: TRBV2; CDR3nt: TGTGCCAGCAGTGGTCAGGGGCCTATAGGGTACGAGCAGTACTTC; CDR3aa: CASSGQGPIGYEQYF
len: 11; j_gene: TRBJ2-5; abundance: once; d_gene: .; v_gene: TRBV7-9; CDR3nt: TGTGCCAGCAGCCCCCAGTGGACCCAGTACTTC; CDR3aa: CASSPQWTQYF
len: 14; j_gene: TRBJ2-7; abundance: .; d_gene: .; v_gene: TRBV6-6; CDR3nt: TGTGCCAGCAGTTACTCTGGCGGATACTACGAGCAGTACTTC; CDR3aa: CASSYSGGYYEQYF
len: 13; j_gene: TRBJ2-7; abundance: .; d_gene: .; v_gene: TRBV7-2; CDR3nt: TGTGCCAGCAGCTCGGTACAGGGTTACGAGCAGTACTTC; CDR3aa: CASSSVQGYEQYF
len: 18; j_gene: TRBJ1-6; abundance: .; d_gene: .; v_gene: TRBV9; CDR3nt: TGTGCCAGCAGCGTAGGGGTGGGGGTACAGGGTGGCAATTCACCCCTCCACTTT; CDR3aa: CASSVGVGVQGGNSPLHF
len: 15; j_gene: TRBJ2-7; abundance: .; d_gene: .; v_gene: TRBV7-2; CDR3nt: TGTGCCAGCAGCTTAGCGGCTGGGGCTGCCTACGAGCAGTACTTC; CDR3aa: CASSLAAGAAYEQYF
len: 13; j_gene: TRBJ1-2; abundance: .; d_gene: .; v_gene: TRBV25-1; CDR3nt: TGTGCCAGCAGTTCGGGGTTTAACTATGGCTACACCTTC; CDR3aa: CASSSGFNYGYTF
len: 13; j_gene: TRBJ2-3; abundance: .; d_gene: .; v_gene: TRBV27; CDR3nt: TGTGCCAGCAGTTTCAGGGCGGCAGATACGCAGTATTTT; CDR3aa: CASSFRAADTQYF
len: 14; j_gene: TRBJ2-1; abundance: once; d_gene: .; v_gene: TRBV18; CDR3nt: TGTGCCAGCTCACCACAGAGCTCCTACAATGAGCAGTTCTTC; CDR3aa: CASSPQSSYNEQFF
len: 15; j_gene: TRBJ2-7; abundance: .; d_gene: TRBD2; v_gene: TRBV6-1; CDR3nt: TGTGCCAGCAGTATACTAGCGGGGGGCGCCTACGAGCAGTACTTC; CDR3aa: CASSILAGGAYEQYF
len: 15; j_gene: TRBJ2-5; abundance: .; d_gene: TRBD2; v_gene: TRBV7-9; CDR3nt: TGTGCCAGCAGCGCACATAGCGGGGGAGGAGAGACCCAGTACTTC; CDR3aa: CASSAHSGGGETQYF
len: 14; j_gene: TRBJ2-1; abundance: .; d_gene: TRBD2; v_gene: TRBV9; CDR3nt: TGTGCCAGCAGCGGAGGATGGGTAGCGGGGGGAGGGTTCTTC; CDR3aa: CASSGGWVAGGGFF
len: 14; j_gene: TRBJ1-1; abundance: once; d_gene: .; v_gene: TRBV10-1; CDR3nt: TGCGCCAGCAGCCCAGGGTGGGGGAACACTGAAGCTTTCTTT; CDR3aa: CASSPGWGNTEAFF
len: 15; j_gene: TRBJ2-1; abundance: .; d_gene: .; v_gene: TRBV27; CDR3nt: TGTGCCAGCAGCCTAACCCGCGGCGACTACAATGAGCAGTTCTTC; CDR3aa: CASSLTRGDYNEQFF
len: 15; j_gene: TRBJ1-1; abundance: .; d_gene: TRBD1; v_gene: TRBV4-1; CDR3nt: TGCGCCAGCAGTAACCTGGGACAGGGGAACACTGAAGCTTTCTTT; CDR3aa: CASSNLGQGNTEAFF
len: 12; j_gene: TRBJ2-1; abundance: once; d_gene: TRBD2; v_gene: TRBV28; CDR3nt: TGTGCCAGCAGTTTCGCGGGGGGGGAGCAGTTCTTC; CDR3aa: CASSFAGGEQFF